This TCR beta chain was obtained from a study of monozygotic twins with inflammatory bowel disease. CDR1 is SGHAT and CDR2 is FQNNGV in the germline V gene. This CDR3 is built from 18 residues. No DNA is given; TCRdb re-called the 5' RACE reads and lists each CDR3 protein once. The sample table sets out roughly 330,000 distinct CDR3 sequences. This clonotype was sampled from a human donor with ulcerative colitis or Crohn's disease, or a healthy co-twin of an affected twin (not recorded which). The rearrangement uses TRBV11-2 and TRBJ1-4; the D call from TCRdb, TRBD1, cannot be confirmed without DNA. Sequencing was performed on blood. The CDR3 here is CASSSQPGGGKTVEKLFF.